Shown below are 2 T cell receptor beta chains from a single sample sequenced in a study of regulatory T cells in long-lasting Graves disease. Construction of the TCR beta libraries employed iRepertoire HTBI primers in conjunction with Arm-PCR of CDR3 regions. TCRdb re-called the multiplex PCR reads through MiXCR, storing one row per CDR3 protein. The sample includes approximately 360,000 distinct CDR3 sequences, more than 20% of them seen just once. The time point here: persistent/refractory GD, antithyroid drugs over 5 years with positive TRAb. Construction of the TCR library relied on RNA isolated from PBMCs. This material consisted of peripheral blood mononuclear cells (PBMCs), taken when the disease was refractory, from a patient treated with antithyroid drugs. The receptors derive from a woman in her 40s with Graves disease.

This clonotype was observed a single time. This chain connects TRBV3-1 to TRBJ1-1, with D perhaps TRBD1 (6 bases). Trimming shortened V by 1 base and J by 6 bases, and 12 bases separated the two germline ends. CDR1 LGHDT and CDR2 YNNKEL come from the germline V gene (reference sequence). The CDR3 runs to 14 residues. The CDR3: CASSQGRGAAEAFF. The CDR3 DNA sequence: TGTGCCAGCAGCCAAGGGCGGGGGGCAGCTGAAGCTTTCTTT.

The chain has TRBV20-1 and TRBJ2-7, with a possible D match to TRBD1 (5 bases). V lost 1 base to trimming and J lost 3 bases, with 16 bases between them. Per the germline V gene, CDR1 is DFQATT and CDR2 is SNEGSKA (reference sequence). This CDR3 has 15 residues. CDR3 protein: CSARVLKTAFYEQYF. The CDR3 bases are TGCAGTGCTAGAGTACTAAAGACAGCCTTCTACGAGCAGTACTTC.